This T cell receptor (beta chain) was captured by sequencing in a study of cytomegalovirus exposure and HLA in healthy donors. The primer mix had 60 Vbeta and 13 Jbeta primers. Produced via immunoSEQ multiplex PCR; TCRdb's table is partial and in-frame only. This sample yields 150,000 or so clones, of which 84% are seen a single time; roughly 6.5% belongs to the top ten. Losses at the gene ends were 3 bases for V and 3 bases for J; bases not matched to a gene: 8. The CDR3 is 16 residues long. Looked up from germline, CDR1 is KGHSH and CDR2 is LQKENI. The J gene is TRBJ1-1, the V gene TRBV18; TRBD1 agrees at 9 bases. The sequenced sample consisted of PBMCs. This TCR was sampled from a man aged 50-60 years in good health and CMV-seropositive. CDR3 region: CASSPDRGGGYTEAFF. CDR3 nucleotide sequence: TGTGCCAGCTCACCGGACAGGGGTGGAGGGTACACTGAAGCTTTCTTT.